In its sample, the clone carrying this T cell receptor beta chain was seen a few times. Its antigen is as yet unknown. Researchers made TCR beta libraries by using iRepertoire HTBI primers and running Arm-PCR on CDR3 regions. Via MiXCR, TCRdb re-called the multiplex PCR reads, giving one row per CDR3 protein. The sample shows approximately 460,000 distinct CDR3 sequences, about 15% of them seen only once. Time point meaning: newly diagnosed GD, antithyroid drugs for less than 3 months. RNA extracted from PBMCs served as the sequencing template. This sample is part of a study of regulatory T cells in long-lasting Graves disease. Study-level findings and limits: Lower TCR diversity characterized persistent Graves' patients relative to newly diagnosed patients. Gene preferences differed: TRBV28, TRBJ1-2, TRBJ2-5 in persistent cases.

There are 16 residues in the CDR3. V was pared by 6 bases and J by 3 bases, with 18 bases between. Germline CDR1 and CDR2: MDHEN and SYDVKM. The same data also went into a second study, on T cells in Graves' hyperthyroidism and ophthalmopathy. That investigation notes: The TCR CDR3 first-round RT-PCR relied on the HTBI primer set. The model made its ophthalmopathy prediction, and onset followed a median 6.5 months later.

The chain uses TRBV28 and TRBJ2-1; maybe TRBD2 (6 bases). This specimen was peripheral blood mononuclear cells (PBMCs), taken at new diagnosis, from a patient treated with antithyroid drugs. The TCR was taken from a woman between 25 and 40 years old with Graves disease. DNA of the CDR3: TGTGCCAGCAGCGCCCCCGGGACTGGCGGCTACAATGAGCAGTTCTTC. Translated, it gives CASSAPGTGGYNEQFF.